This T cell receptor beta chain was captured by sequencing in a study of blood T cells in healthy people across ages. Overall study findings and caveats: Fewer expanded clones and more diversity marked long-lived versus aged donors.

Isolation yielded PBMCs, at least 7 million per sample, in every case. A J-beta primer mix and a sample-barcoded 5' primer were used in a second PCR of roughly 6 to 12 cycles. A single record per CDR3 protein comes from TCRdb applying MiXCR to the 5' RACE reads. This sample has over a million distinct CDR3 sequences, with 40% to 50% found just once. Per germline, CDR1 ENHRY and CDR2 SYGVKD. Trimming pared 2 bases from V and 1 base from J, leaving 13 bases between. This CDR3 has 16 amino acids. With regard to this clonotype: The target antigen is unknown.

The rearrangement joins TRBV10-3 to TRBJ2-3, with D unresolved. The sequenced sample consisted of blood. The sequence was obtained from a woman aged 18 to 35 in good health. The CDR3 sequence is CAISESSHSGTDTQYF. The CDR3 DNA reads as TGTGCCATCAGTGAGAGCTCTCACAGCGGCACAGATACGCAGTATTTT.